Below, 9 T cell receptor beta chains from the same sample are listed, as sequenced in a study of shared clonotypes between healthy human individuals. Sequencing was performed with immunoSEQ multiplex PCR; in TCRdb, only in-frame clones are kept and a portion is missing. The repertoire includes millions of clones, about 92% of them detected once, and roughly 0.15% sits in the top ten. Sequenced material: naive CD4+ T cells sorted from blood. Subset: CD45RA+ positively selected. All receptors derive from a man aged 18 to 30 in good health.

This chain joins TRBV5-1 and TRBJ1-4; possible D gene TRBD1, 6 bases. CDR1 is SGHRS and CDR2 is YFSETQ in the germline V gene. CDR3 length: 14 residues. The V gene lost 3 bases and the J gene lost 4 bases, with 10 bases spanning the gap. The CDR3 DNA reads TGCGCCAGCAGCTCAACAGGGAATAATGAAAAACTGTTTTTT. As protein: CASSSTGNNEKLFF. Based on the CDR3 plus reference TRBV5-1 and TRBJ1-4, the full variable domain is KAGVTQTPRYLIKTRGQQVTLSCSPISGHRSVSWYQQTPGQGLQFLFEYFSETQRNKGNFPGRFSGRQFSNSRSEMNVSTLELGDSALYLCASSSTGNNEKLFFGSGTQLSVL.

The rearrangement links TRBV15 to TRBJ1-5; TRBD1 might be the D (6 bases). The CDR3 covers 15 residues. Germline V lookup: CDR1 LNHNV, CDR2 YYDKDF (reference sequence). V was shortened by 3 bases and J by 4 bases, with 13 bases between the two germline ends. The CDR3, as DNA: TGTGCCACCAGCAGGAAACAGGGAGAAAATCAGCCCCAGCATTTT. It yields the protein CATSRKQGENQPQHF.

This rearrangement joins TRBV5-1 to TRBJ2-7; the match to TRBD2 covers 7 bases. Unmatched junction bases numbered 9, after V lost 6 bases and J lost 6 bases. CDR1 and CDR2 from the germline V gene are SGHRS and YFSETQ. The CDR3 covers 13 residues. DNA for the CDR3: TGCGCCAGCAACCCCGCGGGAGTCGGCGAGCAGTACTTC. As protein: CASNPAGVGEQYF.

V usage is TRBV5-4 and J usage is TRBJ1-1; 7 nucleotides line up with TRBD1. V was pared by 4 bases and J by 0 bases, with 9 bases of the junction left unmatched. Germline values: CDR1 SGHNT, CDR2 YYREEE (reference sequence). CDR3 length equals 16 residues. The CDR3 spells CASSGAPGTVNTEAFF. The CDR3 region has the DNA TGTGCCAGCAGCGGGGCCCCCGGGACAGTGAACACTGAAGCTTTCTTT.

The chain is built from TRBV18 and TRBJ2-3; D might be TRBD2 (6 bases). Per the germline V gene, CDR1 is KGHSH and CDR2 is LQKENI. Trimming took 2 bases from V and 4 from J, leaving 7 bases between them. The CDR3 spans 13 residues. Here the CDR3 DNA reads TGTGCCAGCTCACCAGGGACTTCAGATACGCAGTATTTT. It specifies CASSPGTSDTQYF.

V gene TRBV10-3 combines with J gene TRBJ2-7; 9 bases agree with TRBD1. The V gene end was trimmed by 4 bases and the J gene end by 0 bases; junction bases not matched to a gene: 4. The germline gives CDR1 ENHRY, CDR2 SYGVKD. There are 15 residues in the CDR3. The CDR3: CAISVGTGSSYEQYF. Here the CDR3 DNA reads TGTGCCATCAGTGTCGGGACAGGGAGCTCCTACGAGCAGTACTTC.

V and J are TRBV4-3 and TRBJ2-3; the match to TRBD2 covers 7 bases. Trimming removed 3 bases from V and 1 base from J; junction bases left unmatched: 7. Germline lookup yields CDR1 LGHNA and CDR2 YSLEER. The CDR3 length is 16 residues. CDR3 nucleotides: TGCGCCAGCAGCCAGGCTGGGAGGGCTGGCACAGATACGCAGTATTTT. This gives the protein CASSQAGRAGTDTQYF.

The V call is TRBV5-5, the J call TRBJ2-5; the D gene is possibly TRBD2 (5 bases). The germline V gene encodes CDR1 SGHKS and CDR2 YYEKEE (reference sequence). The CDR3 sequence is 14 residues long. Trimming cost V 7 bases and J 2 bases, with 15 bases left between them. Here the CDR3 reads CASRITSLQETQYF. In DNA form, the CDR3 reads TGTGCCAGCCGTATCACTAGTTTACAAGAGACCCAGTACTTC.

The J gene is TRBJ2-3, the V gene TRBV6-1; 8 bases are a match to TRBD1. Germline CDR1 MNHNS, CDR2 SASEGT. The V gene end was trimmed by 4 bases and the J gene end by 6 bases; junction bases not matched to a gene: 6. This CDR3 region has 14 residues. The CDR3 DNA reads TGTGCCAGCAGTGTACAGGGGGTCGCGGATACGCAGTATTTT. Its translation: CASSVQGVADTQYF.